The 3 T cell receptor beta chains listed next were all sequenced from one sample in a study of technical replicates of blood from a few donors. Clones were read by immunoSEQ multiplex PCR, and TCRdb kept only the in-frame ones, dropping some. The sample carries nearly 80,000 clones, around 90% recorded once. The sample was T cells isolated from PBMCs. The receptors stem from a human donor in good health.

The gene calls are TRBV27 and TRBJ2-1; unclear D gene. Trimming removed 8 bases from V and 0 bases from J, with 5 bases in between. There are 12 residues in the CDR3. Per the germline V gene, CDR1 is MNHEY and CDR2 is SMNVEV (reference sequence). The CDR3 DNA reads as TGTGCCAGCTTGAGCTCCTACAATGAGCAGTTCTTC. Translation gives CASLSSYNEQFF.

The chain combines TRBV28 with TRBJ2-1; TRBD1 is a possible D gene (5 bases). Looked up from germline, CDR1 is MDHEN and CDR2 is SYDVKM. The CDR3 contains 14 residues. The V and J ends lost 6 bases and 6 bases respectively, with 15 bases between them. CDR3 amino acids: CASRPTTDPNEQFF. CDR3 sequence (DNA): TGTGCCAGCAGACCAACGACAGACCCCAATGAGCAGTTCTTC.

The chain's CDR3 is CAWSVHGSPLHF. The CDR3 nucleotides are TGTGCCTGGAGTGTACACGGGTCACCCCTCCACTTT. This chain connects TRBV30 to TRBJ1-6; D remains ambiguous. Germline V lookup: CDR1 GTSNPN, CDR2 SVGIG (reference sequence). The CDR3 extends over 12 amino acids. The V end was cut by 0 bases, the J end by 10 bases, with 7 bases between.